The 16 T cell receptor beta chains below all came from one sample that was sequenced in a study of blood T cell repertoires in COVID-19. Clones were read by immunoSEQ multiplex PCR, and TCRdb kept only the in-frame ones, dropping some. The table has approximately 76,000 clones, 75% to 85% seen once. The sample comprised peripheral blood. The receptors derive from an older woman with acute or convalescent COVID-19.

This clone was seen only a few times. The rearrangement uses TRBV29-1 and TRBJ2-1; 8 bases agree with TRBD1. Trimming took 7 bases from V and 0 from J; bases not matched to a gene: 2. Per germline, CDR1 SQVTM and CDR2 ANQGSEA. This CDR3 is 13 amino acids long. The CDR3 coding sequence is TGCAGCGCACAGGGGGACTCCTACAATGAGCAGTTCTTC. As protein: CSAQGDSYNEQFF.

The chain is built from TRBV5-5 and TRBJ1-2; TRBD1 aligns across 12 bases. The V and J ends lost 3 bases and 6 bases, in that order; junction bases with no gene match: 6. Germline lookup yields CDR1 SGHKS and CDR2 YYEKEE (reference sequence). The CDR3 spans 15 residues. The CDR3 DNA reads TGTGCCAGCAGCTCGGGACAGGGGGCGGTGAATGGCTACACCTTC. This gives the protein CASSSGQGAVNGYTF.

This chain connects TRBV6-6 to TRBJ1-5, with TRBD1 matching 7 bases. Germline lookup yields CDR1 MNHNY and CDR2 SVGAGI (reference sequence). The CDR3 runs 13 residues. V shed 5 bases, J shed 5 bases, and the junction held 3 bases outside the gene matches. Here the CDR3 reads CASSTGVYQPQHF. The CDR3 DNA follows: TGTGCCAGCAGTACAGGGGTTTATCAGCCCCAGCATTTT.

The chain uses TRBV19 and TRBJ1-4; maybe TRBD1 (5 bases). This CDR3 is built from 13 residues. The V gene's germline CDR1 is LNHDA and CDR2 SQIVND (reference sequence). Trimming stripped 2 bases from V and 7 bases from J, with 8 bases between. CDR3 region: CASSIQGGEKLFF. The CDR3 DNA follows: TGTGCCAGTAGTATACAGGGCGGTGAAAAACTGTTTTTT.

The CDR3 region is CASSSPPRGGDTEAFF. CDR3 in DNA: TGTGCCAGCAGCTCCCCCCCGAGGGGGGGGGACACTGAAGCTTTCTTT. The chain joins TRBV5-6 to TRBJ1-1, with D tentatively TRBD1 (6 bases). CDR1 is SGHDT, CDR2 YYEEEE, per germline. V lost 3 bases and J lost 3, with 18 bases in between. The length of the CDR3 is 16 residues.

The chain has TRBV3-1 (or the pseudogene TRBV3-2) and TRBJ1-5; 7 nucleotides line up with TRBD1. The CDR3 is 15 residues long. Germline trimming cut 4 bases from V and 4 bases from J; bases unmatched to any gene: 7. Germline CDR1 and CDR2: LGHDT and YNNKEL (reference sequence). The CDR3 nucleotides read TGTGCCAGCAGCCCTTCAGGGGGATGGAATCAGCCCCAGCATTTT. This gives the protein CASSPSGGWNQPQHF.

CDR3 DNA sequence: TGTGCCAGCAGTGAAATGATGGGGCAGACGTCTGGAAACACCATATATTTT. As protein: CASSEMMGQTSGNTIYF. The V and J genes are TRBV6-1 and TRBJ1-3; maybe TRBD1 (5 bases). CDR1 and CDR2 (germline): MNHNS, SASEGT. The CDR3 totals 17 residues. Between the trimmed V and J ends, which lost 2 bases and 1 base, there was a span of 15 bases.

V usage is TRBV19 and J usage is TRBJ2-3; possible D gene TRBD1, 6 bases. Trimming removed 5 bases at V and 7 bases at J, with 13 bases between. The CDR3 length is 13 residues. The V gene's germline CDR1 is LNHDA and CDR2 SQIVND (reference sequence). For the CDR3, the DNA is TGTGCCAGTAGTGACGGACAGACCTATACGCAGTATTTT. Translation gives CASSDGQTYTQYF.

The chain combines TRBV6-1 with TRBJ1-3; 7 nucleotides match TRBD1. Per germline, CDR1 MNHNS and CDR2 SASEGT. The CDR3 has 15 residues. Trimming took 1 base from V and 4 from J; bases not matched to a gene: 4. The CDR3 DNA follows: TGTGCCAGCAGTGAAGTGAGGGGGCGAGGAAACACCATATATTTT. Protein product: CASSEVRGRGNTIYF.

V and J are TRBV4-2 and TRBJ2-1; D is undetermined. The CDR3 is 12 residues long. Germline V gene lookup returns CDR1 LGHNA and CDR2 YNFKEQ. V was pared by 5 bases and J by 10 bases, with 12 bases between. CDR3 in DNA: TGTGCCAGCAGCTCGGCGACTGGCGAGCAGTTCTTC. It encodes CASSSATGEQFF.

This clone was found a few times. The V call is TRBV2, the J call TRBJ1-1; no reliable D call. Germline V gene sequence: CDR1 SNHLY, CDR2 FYNNEI. The CDR3 extends over 15 amino acids. Trimming took 2 bases from V and 0 from J, leaving 10 bases between them. DNA of the CDR3: TGTGCCAGCAGTGAATGGAGAGATATGAACACTGAAGCTTTCTTT. It codes for CASSEWRDMNTEAFF.

The rearrangement uses TRBV10-3 and TRBJ1-2; 8 nucleotides match TRBD1. Germline assignment: CDR1 ENHRY and CDR2 SYGVKD. The CDR3 runs 14 residues. Losses at the gene ends were 6 bases for V and 3 bases for J; bases not matched to a gene: 6. CDR3 DNA sequence: TGTGCCATCAGGCAGGGGGCGCAAGACTATGGCTACACCTTC. As protein: CAIRQGAQDYGYTF.

The CDR3 nucleotides are TGCGCCAGCAGCCCATACGGACAGGGAAACTATGGCTACACCTTC. Its protein is CASSPYGQGNYGYTF. The chain links TRBV5-1 to TRBJ1-2; 8 nucleotides line up with TRBD1. This CDR3 region has 15 residues. V shed 4 bases, J shed 2 bases, and the junction held 7 bases outside the gene matches. CDR1 is SGHRS and CDR2 is YFSETQ in the germline V gene.

The chain combines TRBV6-2 or TRBV6-3 with TRBJ2-7; maybe TRBD2 (6 bases). CDR1 and CDR2 (germline): MNHEY, SVGEGT. V lost 2 bases, J lost 3 bases, and 14 bases lay in between. The length of the CDR3 is 15 residues. The CDR3 sequence is CASSYPPDYLYEQYF. In DNA, the CDR3 is TGTGCCAGCAGTTACCCCCCGGACTATCTCTACGAGCAGTACTTC.

The chain employs TRBV3-1 (or the pseudogene TRBV3-2) and TRBJ2-3; TRBD2 matches at 11 bases. Germline V gives CDR1 LGHDT, CDR2 YNNKEL (reference sequence). The CDR3 extends over 15 amino acids. Trimming removed 3 bases from V and 9 bases from J; junction bases left unmatched: 8. CDR3 in amino acids: CASSHFSGGAETQYF. For the CDR3, the DNA is TGTGCCAGCAGCCACTTTAGCGGGGGGGCGGAAACGCAGTATTTT.

The V and J genes are TRBV6-5 and TRBJ1-2; D possibly corresponds to TRBD1 (6 bases). This CDR3 is 13 amino acids long. With 7 bases removed from V and 4 bases from J, the gap between germline ends came to 13 bases. Per germline, CDR1 MNHEY and CDR2 SVGAGI. This CDR3 reads CASNLDRGYGYTF. The CDR3 DNA reads as TGTGCCAGCAATCTGGACAGAGGCTATGGCTACACCTTC.